Presented here are 24 T cell receptor beta chains from one specimen sequenced in a study of blood T cell repertoires in COVID-19. Method: immunoSEQ multiplex PCR; TCRdb's copy keeps in-frame clones and lacks some. The sample contains a few hundred thousand clones, about 89% of which appear only once. The material sequenced was peripheral blood. These receptors all stem from a middle-aged man with acute or convalescent COVID-19.

The chain employs TRBV7-2 and TRBJ2-1; the match to TRBD1 covers 7 bases. From germline, CDR1 is SGHTA and CDR2 FQGNSA. The CDR3 spans 15 residues. Unmatched junction bases numbered 5, after V lost 1 base and J lost 5 bases. In DNA, the CDR3 is TGTGCCAGCAGCTTAGAGGGACAGAAAAACAATGAGCAGTTCTTC. Translating it yields CASSLEGQKNNEQFF.

A word on this clone: One end of the junction varies from germline; a read error may be responsible. V gene TRBV6-5 combines with J gene TRBJ2-3; D is undetermined. The CDR3 sequence is 13 residues long. The germline gives CDR1 MNHEY, CDR2 SVGAGI. The DNA of the CDR3 is TGTGCCAGCAGTAACTCACTTGCAGATACGCAGTATTTT. It specifies CASSNSLADTQYF.

J is TRBJ2-3 and V is TRBV28, with 10 bases lining up with TRBD2. V trimming: 1 base; J trimming: 2 bases; junction bases outside the gene matches: 9. CDR1 is MDHEN, CDR2 SYDVKM, per germline. The CDR3 loop spans 18 amino acids. The CDR3 DNA reads as TGTGCCAGCAGTTTATTTTCTAGCGGGGGCTCCTACACAGATACGCAGTATTTT. Protein: CASSLFSSGGSYTDTQYF.

This chain links TRBV9 with TRBJ1-4; 7 nucleotides line up with TRBD1. With V trimmed by 3 bases and J by 3 bases, 8 bases remained unmatched. Germline V gives CDR1 SGDLS, CDR2 YYNGEE. The CDR3 is 16 residues long. CDR3 sequence: CASSETGSGANEKLFF. In nucleotides, the CDR3 is TGTGCCAGCAGCGAGACAGGGAGCGGTGCTAATGAAAAACTGTTTTTT.

The chain carries TRBV7-6 and TRBJ2-7, with a tentative D call TRBD1 (5 bases). V lost 1 base, J lost 3 bases, and 7 bases lay in between. Germline-derived CDR1 and CDR2 are SGHVS and FNYEAQ. This CDR3 is 13 amino acids long. Here the CDR3 reads CASSLGTIYEQYF. CDR3 sequence (DNA): TGTGCCAGCAGCTTAGGGACAATCTACGAGCAGTACTTC.

This sequence joins TRBV7-2 and TRBJ2-1, with 14 bases that match TRBD2. The germline CDR1 and CDR2 sequences are SGHTA and FQGNSA. With 5 bases clipped from V and 0 bases from J, the junction kept 9 bases outside the gene matches. This CDR3 has 19 amino acids. CDR3 residues: CASSPRTSGGLSSYNEQFF. CDR3 nucleotide sequence: TGTGCCAGCAGCCCTCGGACTAGCGGGGGGCTCTCCTCCTACAATGAGCAGTTCTTC.

The chain combines TRBV21-1 with TRBJ2-7; the D call in the table, TRBD1, was not verified against the DNA. TRBV21-1 is a known pseudogene. This CDR3 is built from 18 residues. The CDR3, as DNA: TGTGCCAGCAGCAATCAACGAAGCAGGGGGTCCCTCCCCCACGAGCAGTACTTC. It specifies CASSNQRSRGSLPHEQYF.

This chain connects TRBV18 to TRBJ2-5; D may be TRBD2 (6 bases). Looked up from germline, CDR1 is KGHSH and CDR2 is LQKENI. V was shortened by 5 bases and J by 2 bases, with 15 bases between the two germline ends. CDR3 length: 15 residues. In DNA, the CDR3 is TGTGCCAGCTCATCTCAGGGAAGCGGGCAAGAGACCCAGTACTTC. This encodes CASSSQGSGQETQYF. The complete variable domain, with remaining parts taken from reference TRBV18 and TRBJ2-5, reads NAGVMQNPRHLVRRRGQEARLRCSPMKGHSHVYWYRQLPEEGLKFMVYLQKENIIDESGMPKERFSAEFPKEGPSILRIQQVVRGDSAAYFCASSSQGSGQETQYFGPGTRLLVL.

The chain employs TRBV3-1 (or the pseudogene TRBV3-2) and TRBJ2-7; TRBD2 matches at 9 bases. The germline gives CDR1 LGHDT, CDR2 YNNKEL (reference sequence). CDR3 length: 14 amino acids. V trimming: 3 bases; J trimming: 7 bases; junction bases outside the gene matches: 7. The CDR3: CASSHLAGPREQYF. The CDR3 bases are TGTGCCAGCAGCCACCTAGCGGGACCAAGGGAGCAGTACTTC.

The V call is TRBV28, the J call TRBJ2-7; the match to TRBD2 covers 7 bases. This CDR3 contains 16 residues. After removal of 3 bases from V and 7 bases from J, the junction contained 15 bases not matched to a gene. Germline V lookup: CDR1 MDHEN, CDR2 SYDVKM. The CDR3 here is CASSFGGSIMAWEQYF. The CDR3, as DNA: TGTGCCAGCAGTTTCGGGGGGAGTATTATGGCGTGGGAGCAGTACTTC.

The V call is TRBV9, the J call TRBJ1-1; tentative D call: TRBD1 (6 bases). V was trimmed by 3 bases and J by 1 base, leaving 13 bases between them. The CDR3 has 15 amino acids. Germline CDR1 SGDLS, CDR2 YYNGEE. CDR3 in amino acids: CASSAQQGKNTEAFF. Written as DNA, the CDR3 is TGTGCCAGCAGCGCGCAACAGGGTAAGAACACTGAAGCTTTCTTT.

The rearrangement uses TRBV7-3 and TRBJ2-3, with D hard to call. Trimming took off 0 bases at V and 2 bases at J, with 6 bases between the two ends. CDR3 length equals 14 residues. Germline values: CDR1 SGHTA, CDR2 FQGTGA. The CDR3 DNA sequence: TGTGCCAGCAGCTTAACCCCACACACAGATACGCAGTATTTT. This encodes CASSLTPHTDTQYF.

This chain links TRBV19 with TRBJ2-3; 7 nucleotides line up with TRBD2. V dropped 3 bases and J dropped 6; count of bases not matched to a gene: 12. The germline V gene has CDR1 LNHDA and CDR2 SQIVND (reference sequence). The CDR3 loop spans 16 amino acids. CDR3 nucleotide sequence: TGTGCCAGTAGTATCGGGGCTAGCGGATCTGGCGATACGCAGTATTTT. Protein: CASSIGASGSGDTQYF.

Details on this clone: This may be a read error, as it is one base from a much larger clone. The chain joins TRBV13 to TRBJ1-5; 11 bases agree with TRBD1. Germline CDR1 is PRHDT and CDR2 is FYEKMQ (reference sequence). The V and J ends lost 3 bases and 6 bases, in that order; junction bases with no gene match: 1. This CDR3 comprises 14 residues. CDR3 in amino acids: CASSLGTGGQPQHF. The CDR3 DNA sequence: TGTGCCAGCAGCTTGGGGACAGGGGGTCAGCCCCAGCATTTT.

V gene TRBV2 combines with J gene TRBJ2-3; TRBD1 matches at 10 bases. Germline CDR1 reads SNHLY; CDR2 reads FYNNEI. V trimming: 6 bases; J trimming: 2 bases; junction bases outside the gene matches: 5. The CDR3 has 15 residues. The CDR3 sequence: CASRKTGGDTDTQYF. CDR3 in DNA: TGTGCCAGCAGGAAGACAGGGGGCGACACAGATACGCAGTATTTT.

The rearrangement joins TRBV29-1 to TRBJ2-5; D may be TRBD2 (6 bases). The V end lost 4 bases, the J end lost 5 bases, and 11 bases lay between the germline ends. The V gene's germline CDR1 is SQVTM and CDR2 ANQGSEA. The CDR3 extends over 12 amino acids. The CDR3 sequence is CSVVGGWETQYF. The CDR3 DNA is TGCAGCGTTGTCGGAGGGTGGGAGACCCAGTACTTC.

The chain links TRBV21-1 to TRBJ1-6. TRBV21-1 is classified as a pseudogene. The CDR3 runs to 15 residues. CDR3 in amino acids: CASRGGDSDNSPLHF. The DNA for the CDR3 is TGTGCCAGCCGGGGGGGGGACAGCGATAATTCACCCCTCCACTTT.

This chain connects TRBV5-4 to TRBJ2-2; possibly TRBD1 for D (6 bases). Between the trimmed V and J ends, which lost 4 bases and 1 base, there was a span of 17 bases. Germline V gene lookup returns CDR1 SGHNT and CDR2 YYREEE (reference sequence). The CDR3 runs to 17 residues. CDR3 DNA: TGTGCCAGCAGCGGCACAGGGATTATTAGGAACACCGGGGAGCTGTTTTTT. Translation: CASSGTGIIRNTGELFF.

V usage is TRBV19 and J usage is TRBJ2-7; TRBD1 agrees at 7 bases. Germline V gene sequence: CDR1 LNHDA, CDR2 SQIVND (reference sequence). CDR3 length: 13 residues. After removal of 6 bases from V and 4 bases from J, the junction contained 6 bases not matched to a gene. The DNA of the CDR3 is TGTGCCAGTAGCCCAGACAGGGATTACGAGCAGTACTTC. Its protein product is CASSPDRDYEQYF.

The J gene is TRBJ1-2, the V gene TRBV14, with TRBD1 matching 7 bases. This CDR3 spans 13 amino acids. Germline V CDR1 and CDR2: SGHDN, FVKESK. J gave up 7 bases and V 1 base, and 3 bases lay outside the gene matches. The CDR3 DNA reads TGTGCCAGCAGCCAAGTGACAGGGCTTGGCTACACCTTC. It yields the protein CASSQVTGLGYTF.

The chain recombines TRBV3-1 (or the pseudogene TRBV3-2) with TRBJ1-3; D gene unclear. Germline loops: CDR1 LGHDT, CDR2 YNNKEL (reference sequence). This CDR3 is 14 amino acids long. V lost 3 bases and J lost 1, with 7 bases in between. The CDR3: CASSQRGSGNTIYF. The CDR3 region has the DNA TGTGCCAGCAGCCAGCGGGGTTCTGGAAACACCATATATTTT.

This chain joins TRBV11-3 and TRBJ2-1, with 7 positions matching TRBD2. The junction had 4 bases not matched to a gene; V was cut back by 3 bases and J by 8 bases. CDR3 length equals 13 residues. CDR1 is SGHNT and CDR2 is YENEEA in the germline V gene. CDR3 sequence (DNA): TGTGCCAGCAGCTTTCGACTAGCAGATGAGCAGTTCTTC. This gives the protein CASSFRLADEQFF.

V usage is TRBV7-3 and J usage is TRBJ2-3; weak D call: TRBD1 (6 bases). The germline V gene has CDR1 SGHTA and CDR2 FQGTGA. This CDR3 has 15 residues. Trimming pared 5 bases from V and 2 bases from J, leaving 14 bases between. The DNA of the CDR3 is TGTGCCAGCAGCCTTGGGACATTTGACACAGATACGCAGTATTTT. It yields the protein CASSLGTFDTDTQYF.

The J gene is TRBJ2-2, the V gene TRBV11-2, with TRBD2 matching 11 bases. This CDR3 is 16 amino acids long. V shed 3 bases, J shed 5 bases, and the junction held 5 bases outside the gene matches. Per germline, CDR1 SGHAT and CDR2 FQNNGV. CDR3 DNA: TGTGCCAGCAGCTTCAAGGGACTAGCGGCAACCGGGGAGCTGTTTTTT. Protein: CASSFKGLAATGELFF.